A selection of T cell receptor beta chains follows, all from one sample in a study of a mutant IDH1 vaccine in newly diagnosed glioma. Method: immunoSEQ multiplex PCR; TCRdb's copy keeps in-frame clones and lacks some. The sample lists about 50,000 clones, 78% seen once, with about 5.2% in the top ten. These TCRs are of unknown antigen specificity. Specimen: PBMCs, collected from a glioma patient whose treatment included an IDH1 peptide vaccine. These receptors were collected from a man in his fifties or sixties with glioma. Each CDR3 is given with its conserved first and last residue.

V: TRBV2
CDR3: CASRKEGGGTDIQYF

V: TRBV5-1
CDR3: CASSYGGAAETQYF

V: TRBV16
CDR3: CASSPNYEQYF

V: TRBV7-2
CDR3: CASSLVGVNTEAFF

V: TRBV18
CDR3: CASSPSLGTGGQETQYF

V: TRBV9
CDR3: CASSIGQGGGQPQHF

V: TRBV5-1
CDR3: CASSLDVAGGNEQFF

V: TRBV7-3
CDR3: CASSPGLAGANPTDTQYF

V: TRBV6-5
CDR3: CASSARDFLREKLFF

V: TRBV4-2
CDR3: CASTKHWAGLGNIQYF

V: TRBV27
CDR3: CASRKLMGGMNTEAFF

V: TRBV25-1
CDR3: CASSEYGSTDTQYF

V: TRBV2
CDR3: CASSGGSGENQPQHF

V: TRBV18
CDR3: CASSPRTGSDQPQHF

V: TRBV5-6
CDR3: CASSLIGGSNEKLFF

V: TRBV30
CDR3: CAWTKDRGNQPQHF

V: TRBV9
CDR3: CASSETSGGAYEQFF

V: TRBV13
CDR3: CASTPGGGLNEQYF

V: TRBV5-6
CDR3: CASSLRTSGPVWEQYF

V: TRBV7-9
CDR3: CASSPGALGSDEQYF

V: TRBV5-1
CDR3: CASSLGSGGPGETQYF

V: TRBV6-5
CDR3: CASSWTGGGNTEAFF

V: TRBV7-9
CDR3: CASTGDRGGNEQFF

V: TRBV5-6
CDR3: CASSGGFGEQYF

V: TRBV2
CDR3: CASRDNRAGGDTEAFF

V: TRBV13
CDR3: CASSSRGAGVNIQYF

V: TRBV5-1
CDR3: CASSQGLGSYNEQFF

V: TRBV5-1
CDR3: CASSLPGAGDTGELFF

V: TRBV10-3
CDR3: CAISESNGGIGEQYF